These 18 T cell receptor beta chains came from one sample sequenced in a study of a mutant IDH1 vaccine in newly diagnosed glioma. Sequencing was performed with immunoSEQ multiplex PCR; in TCRdb, only in-frame clones are kept and a portion is missing. The repertoire holds around 58,000 clones, around 81% seen once, with approximately 3.1% in the top ten. Their antigens remain unidentified. Documented time point: week 5, during vaccination. With topical imiquimod, each dose of the vaccine consisted of 300 ug of mutant IDH1 20-mer peptide. The sample was PBMCs, taken from a glioma patient whose treatment included an IDH1 peptide vaccine. These receptors came from a man aged 25-45 years with glioma.

V is TRBV11-2 and J is TRBJ2-3; 11 bases agree with TRBD1. With V trimmed by 5 bases and J by 1 base, 5 bases remained unmatched. The CDR3 has 16 amino acids. CDR1 is SGHAT and CDR2 is FQNNGV in the germline V gene. CDR3 in amino acids: CASSPGDRGGTDTQYF. The CDR3 DNA is TGTGCCAGCAGCCCCGGGGACAGGGGGGGCACAGATACGCAGTATTTT.

The chain recombines TRBV6-5 with TRBJ1-4; no definite D call. This CDR3 is 14 amino acids long. Germline V gives CDR1 MNHEY, CDR2 SVGAGI. V lost 7 bases to trimming and J lost 8 bases, with 17 bases between them. The DNA for the CDR3 is TGTGCCAGCACCACAGTTGCCAGAAACGAAAAACTGTTTTTT. Its protein product is CASTTVARNEKLFF.

This clone was seen just once. The rearrangement uses TRBV9 and TRBJ2-3; 7 positions agree with TRBD2. The V and J ends lost 0 bases and 3 bases, in that order; junction bases with no gene match: 7. Per the germline V gene, CDR1 is SGDLS and CDR2 is YYNGEE. This CDR3 is built from 16 residues. The CDR3 loop is CASSVAVERGTDTQYF. CDR3 sequence (DNA): TGTGCCAGCAGCGTAGCTGTGGAGCGGGGAACAGATACGCAGTATTTT.

The V gene is TRBV2, the J gene TRBJ2-5; a weak D match, TRBD1 (6 bases). The J call is doubtful: the DNA matches TRBJ2-7 better. The CDR3 runs 14 residues. Germline lookup yields CDR1 SNHLY and CDR2 FYNNEI. In DNA form, the CDR3 reads TGTGCCAGCAGTGCCCGACAGGTCTCCTACGAGCAGTACTTC. The encoded protein is CASSARQVSYEQYF.

V and J are TRBV7-9 and TRBJ1-4, with 7 bases aligning to TRBD1. The CDR3 consists of 14 residues. Per the germline V gene, CDR1 is SEHNR and CDR2 is FQNEAQ (reference sequence). J lost 7 bases, V lost 5 bases, and 7 bases had no gene match. The DNA of the CDR3 is TGTGCCAGCAGCCGAGGGGGCGCGGGTGAAAAACTGTTTTTT. Encoded protein: CASSRGGAGEKLFF.

This clone was counted only a few times. This sequence joins TRBV6-5 and TRBJ1-4, with 7 bases that match TRBD1. Trimming took 6 bases from V and 7 from J; bases not matched to a gene: 11. Germline V gives CDR1 MNHEY, CDR2 SVGAGI. The CDR3 is 15 residues long. CDR3 DNA sequence: TGTGCCAGCAGATACCAGGGGACAGTTACTGAAAAACTGTTTTTT. Protein product: CASRYQGTVTEKLFF.

V and J are TRBV4-1 and TRBJ2-4; TRBD1 aligns across 7 bases. V was pared by 2 bases and J by 2 bases, with 6 bases of the junction left unmatched. The CDR3 covers 16 residues. Germline V lookup: CDR1 MGHRA, CDR2 YSYEKL. As DNA, the CDR3 is TGCGCCAGCAGCCAACCTGTACAGGGGACCAAAAACATTCAGTACTTC. It encodes CASSQPVQGTKNIQYF.

CDR3 nucleotides: TGTGCCAGTAGTATGGGGGGCGGGGGAGCCACAGATACGCAGTATTTT. It codes for CASSMGGGGATDTQYF. The V gene is TRBV19, the J gene TRBJ2-3; TRBD2 is a possible D gene (7 bases). Per germline, CDR1 LNHDA and CDR2 SQIVND (reference sequence). The CDR3 has 16 residues. V lost 3 bases and J lost 2, with 15 bases in between.

This chain links TRBV7-6 with TRBJ1-1; perhaps TRBD1 as D (6 bases). V lost 5 bases, J lost 4 bases, and 38 bases lay in between. CDR3 length: 22 amino acids. In germline, CDR1 is SGHVS, CDR2 FNYEAQ. CDR3 sequence: CASSPGRGGPRMVGRIGTEAFF. CDR3 bases: TGTGCCAGCAGCCCAGGACGGGGGGGGCCCCGAATGGTCGGCCGGATCGGCACTGAAGCTTTCTTT.

V usage is TRBV7-8 and J usage is TRBJ2-7; 11 nucleotides align to TRBD2. The ends lost 4 bases at V and 3 bases at J; junction bases unmatched: 14. The germline V gene encodes CDR1 SGHVS and CDR2 FQNEAQ. The CDR3 contains 18 residues. CDR3 sequence (DNA): TGTGCCAGCAGCTCACCTCCTTGGACTAGCGGGCGAAACTACGAGCAGTACTTC. It is translated as CASSSPPWTSGRNYEQYF.

The chain has TRBV6-1 and TRBJ1-2, with 8 positions matching TRBD1. The CDR3 consists of 15 residues. V lost 6 bases to trimming and J lost 4 bases; unmatched junction nucleotides: 10. Germline assignment: CDR1 MNHNS and CDR2 SASEGT. As DNA, the CDR3 is TGTGCCAGCAGAAGGACAGGGCCAGGAGTCTATGGCTACACCTTC. Protein: CASRRTGPGVYGYTF.

The chain combines TRBV30 with TRBJ1-1; possible D gene TRBD1, 5 bases. Germline loops: CDR1 GTSNPN, CDR2 SVGIG (reference sequence). CDR3 length: 14 amino acids. V lost 5 bases and J lost 1, with 14 bases in between. The CDR3 is CAWLPGMSNTEAFF. CDR3 nucleotides: TGTGCCTGGCTCCCAGGGATGTCGAACACTGAAGCTTTCTTT.

In the case of this clone: A read error likely explains this, since a far larger clone differs by one base. The same CDR3 can be traced to other DNA sequences in this sample. The J gene is TRBJ1-1, the V gene TRBV5-4; D not certain. Germline V gene lookup returns CDR1 SGHNT and CDR2 YYREEE (reference sequence). The CDR3 runs 12 residues. Here the CDR3 reads CASSYGNAEAFF. The CDR3 bases are TGTGCCAGCAGCTACGGGAACGCTGAAGCTTTCTTT.

The chain couples TRBV6-6 to TRBJ1-1; perhaps TRBD1 as D (6 bases). Germline V CDR1 and CDR2: MNHNY, SVGAGI (reference sequence). This CDR3 is 13 amino acids long. The V and J ends lost 5 bases and 1 base respectively, with 8 bases between them. The CDR3 coding sequence is TGTGCCAGCAGTGTGGGACAGAACACTGAAGCTTTCTTT. Protein product: CASSVGQNTEAFF.

Here the CDR3 DNA reads TGCGCCAGCAGCTTAAACAGGGGGAGTAATGAAAAACTGTTTTTT. Translation: CASSLNRGSNEKLFF. This rearrangement joins TRBV5-1 to TRBJ1-4; 8 nucleotides align to TRBD1. The CDR3 runs to 15 residues. The J segment lost 4 bases and the V segment lost 2 bases, leaving 4 bases of the junction unmatched. The germline V gene encodes CDR1 SGHRS and CDR2 YFSETQ.

This clone is medium-sized (0.01 to 0.1%) within its sample. The V call is TRBV5-1, the J call TRBJ2-7; D uncertain. The CDR3 loop spans 14 amino acids. The V end lost 4 bases, the J end lost 2 bases, and 13 bases lay between the germline ends. Germline CDR1 reads SGHRS; CDR2 reads YFSETQ. CDR3 bases: TGCGCCAGCAGCAGCGCGGTTGGACCCTACGAGCAGTACTTC. Its translation: CASSSAVGPYEQYF.

The CDR3 bases are TGTGCCAGCAGCTTTAACGGGGGGGTCTCCTACGAGCAGTACTTC. This codes for CASSFNGGVSYEQYF. The genes are TRBV7-9 and TRBJ2-7; TRBD2 matches at 8 bases. In germline, CDR1 is SEHNR, CDR2 FQNEAQ (reference sequence). J lost 0 bases, V lost 3 bases, and 4 bases had no gene match. This CDR3 is 15 amino acids long. The whole variable domain, filled in from reference TRBV7-9 and TRBJ2-7, reads DTGVSQNPRHKITKRGQNVTFRCDPISEHNRLYWYRQTLGQGPEFLTYFQNEAQLEKSRLLSDRFSAERPKGSFSTLEIQRTEQGDSAMYLCASSFNGGVSYEQYFGPGTRLTVT.

The V call is TRBV6-4, the J call TRBJ2-1; D assignment may be TRBD1 or TRBD2 (5 bases each). The CDR3 contains 13 residues. V lost 3 bases and J 4 bases, leaving 7 bases between the germline ends. Per germline, CDR1 MRHNA and CDR2 SNTAGT. CDR3 residues: CASSEGDYNEQFF. The CDR3 nucleotides read TGTGCCAGCAGTGAGGGGGATTACAATGAGCAGTTCTTC.